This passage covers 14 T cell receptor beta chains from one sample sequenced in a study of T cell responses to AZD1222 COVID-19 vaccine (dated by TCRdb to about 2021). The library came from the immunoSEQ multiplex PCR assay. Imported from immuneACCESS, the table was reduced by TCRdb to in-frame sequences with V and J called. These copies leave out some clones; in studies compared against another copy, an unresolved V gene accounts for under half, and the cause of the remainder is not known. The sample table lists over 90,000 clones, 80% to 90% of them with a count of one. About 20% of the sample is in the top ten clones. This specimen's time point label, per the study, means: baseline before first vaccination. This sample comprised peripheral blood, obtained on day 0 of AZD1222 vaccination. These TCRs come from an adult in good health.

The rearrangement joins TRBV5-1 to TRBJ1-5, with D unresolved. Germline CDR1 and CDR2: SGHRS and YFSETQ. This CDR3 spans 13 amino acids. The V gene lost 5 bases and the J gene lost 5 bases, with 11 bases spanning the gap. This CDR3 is CASSAYLDQPQHF. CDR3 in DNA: TGCGCCAGCAGTGCTTATTTGGATCAGCCCCAGCATTTT.

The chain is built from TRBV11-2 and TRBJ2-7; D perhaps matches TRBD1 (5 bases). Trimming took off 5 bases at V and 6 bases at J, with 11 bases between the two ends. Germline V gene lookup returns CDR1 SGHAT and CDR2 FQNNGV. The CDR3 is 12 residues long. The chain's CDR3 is CASSPVDSEQYF. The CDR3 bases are TGTGCCAGCAGCCCAGTAGACAGCGAGCAGTACTTC.

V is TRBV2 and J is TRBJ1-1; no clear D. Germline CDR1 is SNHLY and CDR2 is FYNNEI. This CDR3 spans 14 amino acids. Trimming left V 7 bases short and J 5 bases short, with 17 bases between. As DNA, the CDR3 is TGTGCCAGCACCCAAAGGTTGGATGGGACTGAAGCTTTCTTT. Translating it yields CASTQRLDGTEAFF.

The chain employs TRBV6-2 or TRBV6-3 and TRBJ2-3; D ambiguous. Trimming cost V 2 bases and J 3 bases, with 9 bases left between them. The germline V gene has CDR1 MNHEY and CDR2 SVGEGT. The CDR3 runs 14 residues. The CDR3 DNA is TGTGCCAGCAGTTACCTGACTTTGACAGATACGCAGTATTTT. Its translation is CASSYLTLTDTQYF.

The CDR3 DNA follows: TGTGCCAGTAGTCCCAGGGGGGCGACCACAGATACGCAGTATTTT. Amino acids: CASSPRGATTDTQYF. The rearrangement uses TRBV19 and TRBJ2-3; TRBD1 might be the D (7 bases). Germline CDR1 is LNHDA and CDR2 is SQIVND (reference sequence). The CDR3 runs to 15 residues. Trimming removed 5 bases at V and 2 bases at J, with 14 bases between.

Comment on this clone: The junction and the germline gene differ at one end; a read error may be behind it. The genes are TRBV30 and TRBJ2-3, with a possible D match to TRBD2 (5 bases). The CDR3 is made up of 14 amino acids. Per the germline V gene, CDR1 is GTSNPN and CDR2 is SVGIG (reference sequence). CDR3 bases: TGTGCCTGGAAAGAGTGGAGGAGCACAGATATGCAGTATTTT. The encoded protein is CAWKEWRSTDMQYF.

CDR3 protein: CASSQEVGRLDGGETQYF. CDR3 DNA sequence: TGTGCCAGCAGCCAAGAAGTCGGGAGACTAGACGGAGGAGAGACCCAGTACTTC. This chain links TRBV3-1 (or the pseudogene TRBV3-2) with TRBJ2-5; TRBD2 is a possible D gene (6 bases). V was pared by 0 bases and J by 4 bases, with 21 bases between. The CDR3 loop spans 18 amino acids. Germline V gene sequence: CDR1 LGHDT, CDR2 YNNKEL (reference sequence).

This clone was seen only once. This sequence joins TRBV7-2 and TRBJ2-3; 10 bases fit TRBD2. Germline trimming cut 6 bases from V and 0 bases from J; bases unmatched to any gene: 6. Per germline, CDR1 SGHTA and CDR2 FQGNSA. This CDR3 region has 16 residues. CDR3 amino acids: CASRWTSGLSTDTQYF. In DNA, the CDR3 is TGTGCCAGCAGATGGACTAGCGGACTGAGCACAGATACGCAGTATTTT.

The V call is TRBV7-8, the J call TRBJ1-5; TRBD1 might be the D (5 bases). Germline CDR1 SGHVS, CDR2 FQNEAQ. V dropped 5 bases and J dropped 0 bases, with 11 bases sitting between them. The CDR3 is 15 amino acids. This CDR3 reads CASSLGPLSNQPQHF. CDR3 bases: TGTGCCAGCAGCCTGGGACCCCTTAGCAATCAGCCCCAGCATTTT.

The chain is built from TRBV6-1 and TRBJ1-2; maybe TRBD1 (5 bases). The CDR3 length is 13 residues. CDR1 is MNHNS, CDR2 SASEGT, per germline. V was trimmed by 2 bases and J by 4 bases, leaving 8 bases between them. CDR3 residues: CASSEYGGYGYTF. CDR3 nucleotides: TGTGCCAGCAGTGAATATGGGGGCTATGGCTACACCTTC.

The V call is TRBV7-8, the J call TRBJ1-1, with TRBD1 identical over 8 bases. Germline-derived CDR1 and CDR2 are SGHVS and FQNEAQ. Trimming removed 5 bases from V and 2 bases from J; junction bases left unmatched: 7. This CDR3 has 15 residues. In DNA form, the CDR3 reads TGTGCCAGCAGCCTGTGGACAGGGCCTAACACTGAAGCTTTCTTT. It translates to CASSLWTGPNTEAFF. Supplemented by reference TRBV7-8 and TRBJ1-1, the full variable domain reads GAGVSQSPRYKVAKRGQDVALRCDPISGHVSLFWYQQALGQGPEFLTYFQNEAQLDKSGLPSDRFFAERPEGSVSTLKIQRTQQEDSAVYLCASSLWTGPNTEAFFGQGTRLTVV.

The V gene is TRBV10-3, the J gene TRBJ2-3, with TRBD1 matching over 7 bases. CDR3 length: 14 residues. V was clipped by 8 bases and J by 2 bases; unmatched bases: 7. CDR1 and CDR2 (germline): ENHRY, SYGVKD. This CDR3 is CAISPGQHTDTQYF. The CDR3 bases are TGTGCCATCTCACCGGGACAGCACACAGATACGCAGTATTTT.

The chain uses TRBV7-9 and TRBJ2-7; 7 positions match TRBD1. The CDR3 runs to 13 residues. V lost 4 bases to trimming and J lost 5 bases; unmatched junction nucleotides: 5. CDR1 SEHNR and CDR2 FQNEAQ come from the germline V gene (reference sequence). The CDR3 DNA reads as TGTGCCAGCAGCTCTCGACAGGGAAACGAGCAGTACTTC. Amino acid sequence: CASSSRQGNEQYF.

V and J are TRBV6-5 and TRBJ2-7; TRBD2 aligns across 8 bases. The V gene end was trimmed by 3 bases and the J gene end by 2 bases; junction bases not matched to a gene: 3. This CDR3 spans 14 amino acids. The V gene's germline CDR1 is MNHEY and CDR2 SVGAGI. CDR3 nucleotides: TGTGCCAGCAGTTATGCGGGGGGCGCCTACGAGCAGTACTTC. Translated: CASSYAGGAYEQYF.